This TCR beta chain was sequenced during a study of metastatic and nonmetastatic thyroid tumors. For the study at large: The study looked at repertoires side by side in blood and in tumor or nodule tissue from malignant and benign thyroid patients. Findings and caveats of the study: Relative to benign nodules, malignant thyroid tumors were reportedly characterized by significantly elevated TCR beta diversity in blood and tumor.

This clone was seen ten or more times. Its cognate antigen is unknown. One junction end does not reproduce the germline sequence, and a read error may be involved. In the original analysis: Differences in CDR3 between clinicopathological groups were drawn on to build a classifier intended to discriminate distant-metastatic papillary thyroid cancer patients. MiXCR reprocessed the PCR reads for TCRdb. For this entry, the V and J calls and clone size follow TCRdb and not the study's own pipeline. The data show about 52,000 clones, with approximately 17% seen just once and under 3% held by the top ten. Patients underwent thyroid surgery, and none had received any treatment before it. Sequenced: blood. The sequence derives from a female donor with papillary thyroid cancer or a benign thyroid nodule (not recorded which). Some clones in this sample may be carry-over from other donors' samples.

The CDR3 DNA reads as TGTGCCACCAGTGATGCTGGGACAGGGTTAGAGGCCCAGTACTTC. As protein: CATSDAGTGLEAQYF. This chain uses TRBV24-1 with TRBJ2-5; 9 nucleotides align to TRBD1. The length of the CDR3 is 15 residues. The germline gives CDR1 KGHDR, CDR2 SFDVKD.